The sequence of this T cell receptor (beta chain) was determined in a study of cytomegalovirus exposure and HLA in healthy donors. Study-level results: Follow-up analysis seemed to connect common viral pathogens with several of the most significant clusters identified. TCR beta V- and J-gene trimming, according to a later analysis, was linked to a missense DCLRE1C variant.

A multiplex PCR was run with 60 Vbeta primers and 13 Jbeta primers. Repertoires were generated with immunoSEQ multiplex PCR, while TCRdb's copy carries only in-frame clones and drops some. The sample includes 100,000 to 150,000 clones, around 83% of them seen just once. This clone came up a few times. The target antigen is unknown. The trim removed 2 bases at V and 2 bases at J, leaving 6 bases unmatched. CDR1 is MNHEY and CDR2 is SVGAGI in the germline V gene. This CDR3 region has 15 residues. This TCR derives from a man aged 50-60 years in good health and CMV-seronegative. Sequenced material: PBMCs. The V and J genes are TRBV6-5 and TRBJ2-7, with 7 bases aligning to TRBD2. The CDR3 nucleotides read TGTGCCAGCAGTTACGGGAGGGAAGGACCCTACGAGCAGTACTTC. This encodes CASSYGREGPYEQYF.